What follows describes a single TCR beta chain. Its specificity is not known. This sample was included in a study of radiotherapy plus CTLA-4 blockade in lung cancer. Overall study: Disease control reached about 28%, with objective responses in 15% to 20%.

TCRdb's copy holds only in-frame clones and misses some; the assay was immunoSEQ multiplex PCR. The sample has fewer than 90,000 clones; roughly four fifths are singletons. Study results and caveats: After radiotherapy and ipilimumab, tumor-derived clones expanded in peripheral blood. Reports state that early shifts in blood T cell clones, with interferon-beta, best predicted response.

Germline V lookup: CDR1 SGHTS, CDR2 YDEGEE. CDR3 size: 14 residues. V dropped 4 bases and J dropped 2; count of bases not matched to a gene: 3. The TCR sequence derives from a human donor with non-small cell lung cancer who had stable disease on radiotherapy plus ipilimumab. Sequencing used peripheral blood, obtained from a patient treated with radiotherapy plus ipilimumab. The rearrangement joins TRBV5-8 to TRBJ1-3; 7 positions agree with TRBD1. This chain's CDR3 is CASSHDRAGNTIYF. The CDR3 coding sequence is TGTGCCAGCAGCCACGACAGGGCTGGAAACACCATATATTTT.